These T cell receptor beta chains were read from a single sample in a study of T cells after posttransplantation cyclophosphamide. Profiled with immunoSEQ multiplex PCR; TCRdb holds only in-frame clones, not every one. The sample carries fewer than 6,000 clones, 1.5% to 2% recorded once. The sample consisted of PBMCs, taken about 37 weeks after a stem cell transplant with posttransplant cyclophosphamide. The receptors derive from a male patient between 25 and 39 years old who received an allogeneic stem cell transplant from a related donor, was CMV-positive, and had no GVHD. Some T cells may have originated in the graft donor. CDR3s include the opening cysteine and the closing phenylalanine or tryptophan. A D gene is named only where the DNA matches it firmly. Clone size appears in some rows only: once, few, many, or a class for an expanded clone.

j_call,v_call,clone_size,d_call,cdr3_nt,cdr3_aa
TRBJ1-2,TRBV12-5,few,TRBD1,TGTGCTAGTGGTACCGACAGGGAAGGAGCCTTC,CASGTDREGAF
TRBJ1-5,TRBV19,NA,NA,TGTGCCAGTAGTATACAGGGTGCAAATCAGCCCCAGCATTTT,CASSIQGANQPQHF
TRBJ2-5,TRBV11-2,NA,NA,TGTGCCAGCAGCCAAGAGGCAGCCCAAGAGACCCAGTACTTC,CASSQEAAQETQYF
TRBJ1-6,TRBV7-9,few,NA,TGTGCCAGCAGTACTCACAGTTCACCCCTCCACTTT,CASSTHSSPLHF
TRBJ2-7,TRBV7-2,few,TRBD2,TGTGCCAGCAGCTTAGTCGGCCGGGAGGTTCAGTACTTC,CASSLVGREVQYF
TRBJ2-1,TRBV28,few,NA,TGTGCCAGCAGGCCGACAGTCAGCTCCTACAATGAGCAGTTCTTC,CASRPTVSSYNEQFF
TRBJ2-2,TRBV6-5,medium-sized,TRBD1,TGTGCCAGCAGATTATACAGGGGCCCCGGGGAGCTGTTTTTT,CASRLYRGPGELFF
TRBJ2-3,TRBV11-3,NA,NA,TGTGCCAGCAGCTCTAACACAGATACGCAGTATTTT,CASSSNTDTQYF
TRBJ2-7,TRBV6-1,few,NA,TGTGCCAGCAGTGACAGGGTGCCCTACGAGCAGTACTTC,CASSDRVPYEQYF
TRBJ2-6,TRBV6-5,few,NA,TGTGCCAGCAGTTACCAAACAGGGACTGGGGCCAACGTCCTGACTTTC,CASSYQTGTGANVLTF
TRBJ2-7,TRBV4-1,NA,TRBD2,TGCGCCAGCAGCCACTACCCGGCTAGCGGGGGCTCCTACGAGCAGTACTTC,CASSHYPASGGSYEQYF
TRBJ1-6,TRBV5-6,few,TRBD1,TGTGCCAGCAGCCGGGGACAGGGATCGTATTCACCCCTCCACTTT,CASSRGQGSYSPLHF
TRBJ1-2,TRBV28,NA,NA,TGTGCCAGCAAAGTGGGCACCTATGGCTACACCTTC,CASKVGTYGYTF
TRBJ2-3,TRBV28,few,NA,TGTGCCAGCAGTTCGGGACTCGGCACATTTGCACCGCAGTATTTT,CASSSGLGTFAPQYF
TRBJ1-1,TRBV11-1,few,TRBD1,TGTGCCAGCAGCAGGGCTCCGGGACAGGGAACTGAAGCTTTCTTT,CASSRAPGQGTEAFF
TRBJ2-1,TRBV11-2,NA,TRBD1,TGTGCCAGCAGCCCGGGGATAACCGGGACAGGGGCCTACAATGAGCAGTTCTTC,CASSPGITGTGAYNEQFF
TRBJ2-2,TRBV2,NA,NA,TGTGCCAGCAGGACGGGCACCGGGGAGCTGTTTTTT,CASRTGTGELFF
TRBJ2-1,TRBV7-8,NA,TRBD2,TGTGCCAGCAAACTCACTAGCGCTTACAATGAGCAGTTCTTC,CASKLTSAYNEQFF
TRBJ1-1,TRBV7-3,few,NA,TGTGCCAGCAGCTTAACGGCAGGGGTGAACACTGAAGCTTTCTTT,CASSLTAGVNTEAFF
TRBJ2-2,TRBV15,few,NA,TGTGCCACCAGCAGAGATTTGGGGAGACGGGGCGGGGAGCTGTTTTTT,CATSRDLGRRGGELFF
TRBJ2-7,TRBV27,NA,NA,TGTGCCAGCAAGTTGCGGAGGTCCTACGAGCAGTACTTC,CASKLRRSYEQYF
TRBJ2-7,TRBV9,NA,TRBD1,TGTGCCAGCAGCCCCACTTCCGGGACAGGCGCCTACGAGCAGTACTTC,CASSPTSGTGAYEQYF
TRBJ2-1,TRBV19,medium-sized,NA,TGTGCCAGTCAGGGGTATTGGGAGGGAAACAATGAGCAGTTCTTC,CASQGYWEGNNEQFF
TRBJ2-7,TRBV13,few,NA,TGTGCCAGCAGCTTAGACTTACAGCTTCCCTACGAGCAGTACTTC,CASSLDLQLPYEQYF
TRBJ2-2,TRBV6-1,few,NA,TGTGCCACCCTGTGGCAGGTGGGCCACGCCGGGGAGCTGTTTTTT,CATLWQVGHAGELFF
TRBJ1-1,TRBV7-3,few,NA,TGTGCCAGCTCCCGCGGGCCAGACACTGAAGCTTTCTTT,CASSRGPDTEAFF
TRBJ2-1,TRBV27,NA,NA,TGTGCCAGCAGTTTCGGGGGAGTCACTGAGCAGTTCTTC,CASSFGGVTEQFF
TRBJ1-2,TRBV7-9,NA,TRBD1,TGTGCCAGCAGCTTGGGGACAGGGCAGGGCTACACCTTC,CASSLGTGQGYTF